The 11 T cell receptor beta chains below all came from one sample that was sequenced in a study of cytomegalovirus exposure and HLA in healthy donors. 60 Vbeta and 13 Jbeta primers were used in PCR. Profiling relied on immunoSEQ multiplex PCR, and the TCRdb table lists in-frame clones only, not all of them. The repertoire includes about 140,000 clones, around four fifths of them detected once, and 2.2% sits in the top ten. The sequencing sample was made of PBMCs. The source of these receptors is a man aged 25 to 40 in good health and CMV-seronegative.

This chain links TRBV19 with TRBJ1-1, with D perhaps matching TRBD1 (6 bases). The CDR3 loop spans 17 amino acids. Germline V gene lookup returns CDR1 LNHDA and CDR2 SQIVND (reference sequence). V was pared by 3 bases and J by 3 bases, with 20 bases between. The CDR3 DNA reads as TGTGCCAGTAGTATGGGAACAGGGTGGCTATTGGACACTGAAGCTTTCTTT. Its protein product is CASSMGTGWLLDTEAFF. The full variable domain, in which reference TRBV19 and TRBJ1-1 provide the parts outside the CDR3, is DGGITQSPKYLFRKEGQNVTLSCEQNLNHDAMYWYRQDPGQGLRLIYYSQIVNDFQKGDIAEGYSVSREKKESFPLTVTSAQKNPTAFYLCASSMGTGWLLDTEAFFGQGTRLTVV.

This clone was seen once. CDR3 sequence (DNA): TGTGCCAGCAGCGCGTCCGTGACTACTGAAGCTTTCTTT. Protein sequence: CASSASVTTEAFF. The V gene is TRBV7-8, the J gene TRBJ1-1; D not resolved. Germline CDR1 reads SGHVS; CDR2 reads FQNEAQ. The CDR3 covers 13 residues. Deletions cut 5 bases from V and 5 bases from J, with 12 bases between.

The V and J genes are TRBV2 and TRBJ2-7, with 7 bases matching TRBD1. The J segment lost 6 bases and the V segment lost 4 bases, leaving 9 bases of the junction unmatched. CDR1 and CDR2 from the germline V gene are SNHLY and FYNNEI. The CDR3 extends over 14 amino acids. The CDR3 region is CASSGGQRSAEQYF. In DNA, the CDR3 is TGTGCCAGCAGTGGGGGACAGAGGTCCGCCGAGCAGTACTTC.

This clone was seen a handful of times. The chain carries TRBV6-5 and TRBJ1-5; D is perhaps TRBD1 (5 bases). Trimming took off 5 bases at V and 1 base at J, with 9 bases between the two ends. Per germline, CDR1 MNHEY and CDR2 SVGAGI. The CDR3 runs 14 residues. The CDR3 nucleotides are TGTGCCAGCAGTCCAGGGTGGAGCAATCAGCCCCAGCATTTT. This gives the protein CASSPGWSNQPQHF.

The chain is built from TRBV29-1 and TRBJ2-7, with a possible D match to TRBD2 (6 bases). This CDR3 contains 16 residues. V shed 2 bases and J shed 2 bases, with 19 bases lying between them. Germline V gives CDR1 SQVTM, CDR2 ANQGSEA. The CDR3 reads CSVESATKGRTYEQYF. The CDR3 DNA sequence: TGCAGCGTTGAATCAGCTACGAAGGGGAGGACCTACGAGCAGTACTTC.

This clone has just one count. V usage is TRBV2 and J usage is TRBJ2-5, with a tentative D call TRBD2 (6 bases). This CDR3 spans 16 amino acids. Trimming cost V 2 bases and J 5 bases, with 18 bases left between them. Germline CDR1 is SNHLY and CDR2 is FYNNEI. CDR3 in amino acids: CASSEWEDRPLETQYF. The CDR3 DNA is TGTGCCAGCAGTGAATGGGAGGACCGGCCCTTGGAGACCCAGTACTTC. The full variable domain, rest sourced from reference TRBV2 and TRBJ2-5, is EPEVTQTPSHQVTQMGQEVILRCVPISNHLYFYWYRQILGQKVEFLVSFYNNEISEKSEIFDDQFSVERPDGSNFTLKIRSTKLEDSAMYFCASSEWEDRPLETQYFGPGTRLLVL.

Note on this clone: A junction end diverges from the germline sequence, so it may reflect a read error. This rearrangement joins TRBV7-7 to TRBJ2-7; 8 bases fit TRBD1. The CDR3 has 13 amino acids. CDR1 and CDR2 (germline): SSHAT, FNYEAQ (reference sequence). The CDR3 DNA is TGTGCTAGCAGCCGCCGACAGGGGAACGAGCAGTACTTC. As protein: CASSRRQGNEQYF.

Concerning this clone: The junction does not match germline at one end; this may be a read error. The chain carries TRBV7-2 and TRBJ1-1; 8 bases align to TRBD1. From germline, CDR1 is SGHTA and CDR2 FQGNSA. The CDR3 is made up of 14 amino acids. CDR3 coding DNA: TGTGCCAGCAGCCCTTGGACAGGGAACGCTGAAGCTTTCTTT. Its protein is CASSPWTGNAEAFF. The full variable domain, in which reference TRBV7-2 and TRBJ1-1 provide the parts outside the CDR3, is GAGVSQSPSNKVTEKGKDVELRCDPISGHTALYWYRQSLGQGLEFLIYFQGNSAPDKSGLPSDRFSAERTGGSVSTLTIQRTQQEDSAVYLCASSPWTGNAEAFFGQGTRLTVV.

This chain links TRBV28 with TRBJ2-6, with D perhaps matching TRBD1 (5 bases). The length of the CDR3 is 17 residues. Germline CDR1 reads MDHEN; CDR2 reads SYDVKM. V lost 2 bases to trimming and J lost 2 bases, with 13 bases between them. The CDR3 sequence is CASSLLPGLTGANVLTF. The CDR3 DNA is TGTGCCAGCAGTTTACTTCCAGGGCTCACTGGGGCCAACGTCCTGACTTTC.

This clone was observed a single time. This chain links TRBV19 with TRBJ2-2; D possibly corresponds to TRBD1 (8 bases). The germline V and J ends were trimmed by 7 bases and 4 bases, with 13 bases remaining between them. Germline values: CDR1 LNHDA, CDR2 SQIVND (reference sequence). The CDR3 has 14 amino acids. The CDR3 sequence is CASTNRGGTGELFF. CDR3 nucleotides: TGTGCCAGTACCAACAGGGGGGGCACCGGGGAGCTGTTTTTT.

The genes are TRBV5-4 and TRBJ2-1; 8 nucleotides match TRBD1. Germline V lookup: CDR1 SGHNT, CDR2 YYREEE (reference sequence). Trimming at V came to 4 bases and at J to 4 bases, leaving 10 bases not matched to a gene. This CDR3 has 16 amino acids. The CDR3 reads CASSPGTGQGYNEQFF. CDR3 coding DNA: TGTGCCAGCAGCCCCGGGACAGGACAGGGTTACAATGAGCAGTTCTTC.